Sequencing of this T cell receptor beta chain was carried out in a study of blood T cell repertoires in COVID-19. Study-level background: Samples came from the United States, Italy and Spain, spanning acute and convalescent COVID-19. T cells, B-cell-depleted T cells, or PBMCs provided the cDNA or gDNA that served as material.

Per the study methods: Estimation of nucleated cell counts was performed using reference gene primer amplification. Method: immunoSEQ multiplex PCR; TCRdb's copy keeps in-frame clones and lacks some. The D gene and trimming were derived from the DNA, and the V and J assignments and clone size from that table. Altogether over 250,000 clones are present, about 88% being singletons, with the ten largest covering roughly an eighth. Germline V gives CDR1 SGHVS, CDR2 FNYEAQ. Trimming cost V 3 bases and J 2 bases; bases outside gene matches: 5. The CDR3 consists of 15 residues. The sequencing sample was made of peripheral blood. The origin of this receptor is a woman aged 60-70 years with acute or convalescent COVID-19. This chain joins TRBV7-6 and TRBJ2-3; 7 nucleotides line up with TRBD2. CDR3 residues: CASSFLAAITDTQYF. In DNA, the CDR3 is TGTGCCAGCAGCTTTCTAGCGGCTATCACAGATACGCAGTATTTT. Full variable domain (missing parts from reference TRBV7-6 and TRBJ2-3): GAGVSQSPRYKVTKRGQDVALRCDPISGHVSLYWYRQALGQGPEFLTYFNYEAQQDKSGLPNDRFSAERPEGSISTLTIQRTEQRDSAMYRCASSFLAAITDTQYFGPGTRLTVL.